This T cell receptor beta chain was sequenced for a study of blood T cell repertoires in COVID-19. Overall study context: Donors in the United States, Italy and Spain gave samples during acute or convalescent COVID-19. Nucleic acid was either cDNA or gDNA, and it came from T cells, B-cell-depleted T cells, or PBMCs.

This CDR3 is 15 amino acids long. CDR1 and CDR2 from the germline V gene are SGHKS and YYEKEE (reference sequence). V lost 0 bases and J lost 2, with 12 bases in between. Under the authors' procedure: Estimated nucleated cell counts came from reference gene primer amplification. TCRdb's copy holds only in-frame clones and misses some; the assay was immunoSEQ multiplex PCR. The V and J calls and the clone size are those of that table, but D and trimming were determined from the DNA. The profile covers about 180,000 clones, with roughly 83% appearing a single time and over 7% taken by the ten largest. Individuals aged about 18 to 90 years were recruited from 24 US areas.

The sequence derives from a woman in her twenties or thirties who had recovered from COVID-19. The chain is built from TRBV5-5 and TRBJ2-7; perhaps TRBD1 as D (6 bases). Sequences were obtained from PBMCs or T cells enriched from blood (not recorded which). The CDR3 region has the DNA TGTGCCAGCAGCTTGGTGGCAGGGGCGGCCTACGAGCAGTACTTC. It specifies CASSLVAGAAYEQYF.